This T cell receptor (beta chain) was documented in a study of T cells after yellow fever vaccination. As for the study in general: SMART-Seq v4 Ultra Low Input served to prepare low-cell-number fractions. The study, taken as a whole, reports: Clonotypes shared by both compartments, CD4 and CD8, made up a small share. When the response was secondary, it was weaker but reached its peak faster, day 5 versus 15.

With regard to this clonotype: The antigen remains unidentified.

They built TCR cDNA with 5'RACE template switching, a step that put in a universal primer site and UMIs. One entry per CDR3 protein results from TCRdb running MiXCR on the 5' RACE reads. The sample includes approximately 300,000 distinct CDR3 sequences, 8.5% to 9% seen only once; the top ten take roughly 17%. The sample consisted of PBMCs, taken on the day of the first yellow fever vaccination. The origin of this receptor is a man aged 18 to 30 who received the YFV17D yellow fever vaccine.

CDR3 residues: CSAGPLAGGFEQYF. The CDR3 DNA reads as TGCAGTGCTGGCCCCCTAGCGGGGGGGTTCGAGCAGTACTTC. V and J are TRBV20-1 and TRBJ2-7; TRBD2 agrees at 12 bases. This CDR3 spans 14 amino acids. Germline CDR1 is DFQATT and CDR2 is SNEGSKA (reference sequence). With 5 bases clipped from V and 6 bases from J, the junction kept 8 bases outside the gene matches.